This T cell receptor (beta chain) emerged from a study of T cells after yellow fever vaccination. Findings and caveats of the study: The study re-detected most primary-vaccination clones after the booster (around 96% CD4, roughly 85% CD8). Weaker, the secondary response had a peak occurring faster, on day 5 versus 15. Clonotypes shared by both compartments, CD4 and CD8, made up a small share.

This CDR3 contains 15 residues. From germline, CDR1 is SQVTM and CDR2 ANQGSEA. The ends lost 6 bases at V and 0 bases at J; junction bases unmatched: 7. UMIs were added to TCR cDNA along with a universal primer site when it was made by 5'RACE template switching. Via MiXCR, TCRdb re-called the 5' RACE reads, giving one row per CDR3 protein. The repertoire holds approximately 250,000 distinct CDR3 sequences, with 6.7% as singletons. Remarks on this clonotype: Its antigen is not identified.

Sequencing was performed on CD4+ T cells sorted from PBMCs, taken on the day of the yellow fever booster vaccination. The gene calls are TRBV29-1 and TRBJ2-2; 7 positions agree with TRBD1. The receptor's source is a man younger than 45 who received the YFV17D yellow fever vaccine. CDR3 sequence: CSVRQGGANTGELFF. CDR3 sequence (DNA): TGCAGCGTAAGACAGGGCGGCGCGAACACCGGGGAGCTGTTTTTT.